Described below is a single T cell receptor (beta chain) sequence and its context. The antigen remains undetermined. Thawed unstimulated PBMCs were FACS-sorted by CD3, CD4 and CD8 into two populations. Here immunoSEQ multiplex PCR was the method, and the copy in TCRdb shows in-frame clones only, minus some. The sample carries fewer than 80,000 clones, 84% recorded once. This sample is drawn from a study of T cell clones after liver transplantation. Whole-study findings and limits: In most of the 8 subjects, circulating graft-donor-reactive CD4 TCRbeta sequences fell significantly after transplant.

This sequence originates from a human patient who received a liver transplant. The graft donor may be the source of some T cells. The sequencing used CD4+ T cells from blood, collected about 50 months after liver transplant.

Written as DNA, the CDR3 is TGTGCCAGCAGGCCCGGGACAGGGGGTTTCTTCGAGCAGTACTTC. It translates to CASRPGTGGFFEQYF. V and J are TRBV5-5 and TRBJ2-7, with 11 nucleotides matching TRBD1. The CDR3 is 15 residues long. The germline CDR1 and CDR2 sequences are SGHKS and YYEKEE (reference sequence). With 5 bases clipped from V and 6 bases from J, the junction kept 10 bases outside the gene matches.